A single TCR beta chain is shown here with its context. Its antigen is undetermined. Sequencing used immunoSEQ multiplex PCR; TCRdb keeps in-frame clones, though not all of them. The sample holds about 100,000 clones, roughly 90% seen once. The sample belongs to a study of OX40 agonist ivuxolimab in advanced cancers. Background on the study: Prior checkpoint blockade (anti-PD-1, anti-PD-L1 or anti-CTLA-4) was permitted; approximately 40% had it. Whole-study results and caveats: Antigen specificity remained undetermined for the expanded peripheral T cells. At doses 0.1 to 3.0 mg/kg, CD4+ and CD8+ clones expanded. Expanded clones tended on average to be more numerous among CD8+ T cells than CD4+.

The V and J ends lost 2 bases and 7 bases, in that order; junction bases with no gene match: 2. Per the germline V gene, CDR1 is MNHEY and CDR2 is SVGAGI. CDR3 size: 13 residues. Sequenced material: CD4+ or CD8+ T cells sorted from blood, taken in a trial of the OX40 agonist ivuxolimab. The rearrangement uses TRBV6-5 and TRBJ2-7; 10 nucleotides agree with TRBD2. The receptor comes from an adult with an advanced solid tumor such as melanoma, head and neck, liver or kidney cancer. Written as DNA, the CDR3 is TGTGCCAGCAGTTACCAGCGGGAGGGTGAGCAGTACTTC. Amino acid sequence: CASSYQREGEQYF.